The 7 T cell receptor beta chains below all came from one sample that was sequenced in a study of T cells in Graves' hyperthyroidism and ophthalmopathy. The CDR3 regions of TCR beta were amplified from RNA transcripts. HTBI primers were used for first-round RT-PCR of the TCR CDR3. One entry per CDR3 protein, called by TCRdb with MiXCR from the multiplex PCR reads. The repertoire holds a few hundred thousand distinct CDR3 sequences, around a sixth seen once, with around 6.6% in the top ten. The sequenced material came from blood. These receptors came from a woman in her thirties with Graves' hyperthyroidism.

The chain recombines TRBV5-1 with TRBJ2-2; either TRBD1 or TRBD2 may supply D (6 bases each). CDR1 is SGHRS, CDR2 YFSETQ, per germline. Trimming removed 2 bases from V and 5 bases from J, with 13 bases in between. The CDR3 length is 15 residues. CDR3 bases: TGCGCCAGCAGCTTCGGGGGCCCGAGTACCGGGGAGCTGTTTTTT. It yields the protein CASSFGGPSTGELFF. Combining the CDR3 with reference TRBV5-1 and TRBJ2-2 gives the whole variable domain KAGVTQTPRYLIKTRGQQVTLSCSPISGHRSVSWYQQTPGQGLQFLFEYFSETQRNKGNFPGRFSGRQFSNSRSEMNVSTLELGDSALYLCASSFGGPSTGELFFGEGSRLTVL.

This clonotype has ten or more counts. CDR3: CASSISGTGWSEAFF. The CDR3 bases are TGTGCCAGTAGTATCTCCGGGACTGGATGGTCTGAAGCTTTCTTT. The chain employs TRBV19 and TRBJ1-1; possibly TRBD1 for D (5 bases). CDR1 and CDR2 (germline): LNHDA, SQIVND (reference sequence). The CDR3 runs 15 residues. V lost 3 bases and J 6 bases, leaving 17 bases between the germline ends.

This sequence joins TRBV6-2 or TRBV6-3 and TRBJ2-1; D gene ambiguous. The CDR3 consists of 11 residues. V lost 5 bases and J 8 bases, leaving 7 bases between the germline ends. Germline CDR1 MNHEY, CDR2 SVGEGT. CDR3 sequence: CASSHGYEQFF. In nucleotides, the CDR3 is TGTGCCAGCAGTCACGGTTATGAGCAGTTCTTC.

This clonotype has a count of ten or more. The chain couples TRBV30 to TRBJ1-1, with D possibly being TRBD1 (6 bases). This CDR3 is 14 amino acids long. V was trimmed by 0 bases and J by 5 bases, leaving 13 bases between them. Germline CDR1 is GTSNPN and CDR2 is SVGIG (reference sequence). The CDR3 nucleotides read TGTGCCTGGAGTGTAGGGCAGGGGAGGACTGAAGCTTTCTTT. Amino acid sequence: CAWSVGQGRTEAFF.

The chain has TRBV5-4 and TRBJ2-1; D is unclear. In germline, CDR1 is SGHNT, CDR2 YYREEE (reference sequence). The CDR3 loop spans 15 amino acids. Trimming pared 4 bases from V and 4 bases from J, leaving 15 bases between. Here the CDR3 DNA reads TGTGCCAGCAGCCGGGTCACCGCCTCGTACAATGAGCAGTTCTTC. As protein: CASSRVTASYNEQFF.

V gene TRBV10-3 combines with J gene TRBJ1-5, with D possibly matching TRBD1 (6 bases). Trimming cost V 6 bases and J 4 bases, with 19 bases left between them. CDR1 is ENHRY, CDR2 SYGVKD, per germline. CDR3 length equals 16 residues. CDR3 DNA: TGTGCCATCAGAGGGGGTGAGGGTGAGGGGAATCAGCCCCAGCATTTT. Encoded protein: CAIRGGEGEGNQPQHF.

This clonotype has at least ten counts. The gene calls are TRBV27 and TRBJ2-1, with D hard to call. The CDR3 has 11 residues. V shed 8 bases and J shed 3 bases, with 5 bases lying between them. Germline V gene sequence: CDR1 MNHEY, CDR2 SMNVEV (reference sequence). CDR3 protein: CASLSYNEQFF. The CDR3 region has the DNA TGTGCCAGCCTTAGCTACAATGAGCAGTTCTTC.